This T cell receptor (beta chain) derives from a study of T cells after yellow fever vaccination. TCRdb re-derived calls from the 5' RACE reads in MiXCR, one entry per CDR3 protein. The sample lists 200,000 to 250,000 distinct CDR3 sequences; approximately 3.2% were seen once. In germline, CDR1 is WNHNN, CDR2 SYGVQD (reference sequence). This CDR3 is 13 amino acids long. V was trimmed by 5 bases and J by 2 bases, leaving 8 bases between them. The sequences come from CD4+ T cells sorted from PBMCs, collected 10 days after the yellow fever booster vaccination. The V call is TRBV10-1, the J call TRBJ2-3; D not resolved. The TCR sequence derives from a man aged 18 to 29 who received the YFV17D yellow fever vaccine. DNA of the CDR3: TGCGCCAGCAGTCCAGGTATCACAGATACGCAGTATTTT. It is translated as CASSPGITDTQYF.